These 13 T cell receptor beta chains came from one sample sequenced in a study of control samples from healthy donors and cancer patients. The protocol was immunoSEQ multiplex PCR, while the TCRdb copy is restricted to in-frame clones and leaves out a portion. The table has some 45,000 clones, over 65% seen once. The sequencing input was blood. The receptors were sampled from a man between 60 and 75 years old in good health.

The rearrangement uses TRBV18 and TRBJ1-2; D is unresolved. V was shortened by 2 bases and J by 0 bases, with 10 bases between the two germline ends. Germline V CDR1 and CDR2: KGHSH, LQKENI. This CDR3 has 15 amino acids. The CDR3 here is CASSPGPQTNYGYTF. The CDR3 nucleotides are TGTGCCAGCTCACCAGGTCCTCAGACTAACTATGGCTACACCTTC.

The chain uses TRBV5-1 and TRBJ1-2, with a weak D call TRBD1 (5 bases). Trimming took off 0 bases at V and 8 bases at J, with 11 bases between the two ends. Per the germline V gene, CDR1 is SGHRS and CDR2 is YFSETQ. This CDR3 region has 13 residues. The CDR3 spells CASSLGPGEGYTF. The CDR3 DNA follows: TGCGCCAGCAGCTTGGGTCCGGGGGAGGGCTACACCTTC. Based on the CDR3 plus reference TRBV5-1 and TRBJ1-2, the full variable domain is KAGVTQTPRYLIKTRGQQVTLSCSPISGHRSVSWYQQTPGQGLQFLFEYFSETQRNKGNFPGRFSGRQFSNSRSEMNVSTLELGDSALYLCASSLGPGEGYTFGSGTRLTVV.

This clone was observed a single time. The CDR3 spells CASSLEGMRAFF. The CDR3 DNA reads as TGTGCCAGCAGCTTAGAGGGAATGAGAGCTTTCTTT. The chain links TRBV7-2 to TRBJ1-1; D not resolved. Trimming removed 1 base at V and 10 bases at J, with 10 bases between. The CDR3 runs 12 residues. Germline-derived CDR1 and CDR2 are SGHTA and FQGNSA.

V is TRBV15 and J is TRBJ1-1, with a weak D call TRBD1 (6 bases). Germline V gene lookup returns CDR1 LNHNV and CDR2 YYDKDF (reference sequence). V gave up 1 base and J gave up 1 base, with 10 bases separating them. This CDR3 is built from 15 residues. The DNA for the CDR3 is TGTGCCACCAGCAGAGGGACAGCCTCGAACACTGAAGCTTTCTTT. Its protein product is CATSRGTASNTEAFF. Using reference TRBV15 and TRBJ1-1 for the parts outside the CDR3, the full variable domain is DAMVIQNPRYQVTQFGKPVTLSCSQTLNHNVMYWYQQKSSQAPKLLFHYYDKDFNNEADTPDNFQSRRPNTSFCFLDIRSPGLGDTAMYLCATSRGTASNTEAFFGQGTRLTVV.

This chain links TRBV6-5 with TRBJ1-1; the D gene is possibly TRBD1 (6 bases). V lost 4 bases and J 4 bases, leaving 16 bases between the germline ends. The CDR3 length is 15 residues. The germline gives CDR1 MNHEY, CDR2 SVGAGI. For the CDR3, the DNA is TGTGCCAGCAGTTCGGGAGGGGGGGGGAGCACTGAAGCTTTCTTT. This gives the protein CASSSGGGGSTEAFF.

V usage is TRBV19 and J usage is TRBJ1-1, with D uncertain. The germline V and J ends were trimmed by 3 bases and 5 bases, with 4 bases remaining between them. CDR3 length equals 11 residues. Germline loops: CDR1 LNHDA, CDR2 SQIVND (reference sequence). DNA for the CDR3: TGTGCCAGTAGTATCGGGACTGAAGCTTTCTTT. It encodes CASSIGTEAFF.

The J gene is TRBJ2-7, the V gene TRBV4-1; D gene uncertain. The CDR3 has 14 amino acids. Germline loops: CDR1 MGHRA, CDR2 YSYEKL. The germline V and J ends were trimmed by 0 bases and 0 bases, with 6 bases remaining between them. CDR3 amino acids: CASSQEYSSYEQYF. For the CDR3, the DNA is TGCGCCAGCAGCCAAGAATACAGCTCCTACGAGCAGTACTTC.

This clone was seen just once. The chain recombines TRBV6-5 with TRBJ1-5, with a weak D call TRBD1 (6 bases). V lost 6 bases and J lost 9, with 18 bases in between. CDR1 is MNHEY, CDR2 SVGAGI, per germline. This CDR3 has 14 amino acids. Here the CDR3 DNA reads TGTGCCAGCAGACGGGACACTGATCTAGGGCCCCAGCATTTT. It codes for CASRRDTDLGPQHF.

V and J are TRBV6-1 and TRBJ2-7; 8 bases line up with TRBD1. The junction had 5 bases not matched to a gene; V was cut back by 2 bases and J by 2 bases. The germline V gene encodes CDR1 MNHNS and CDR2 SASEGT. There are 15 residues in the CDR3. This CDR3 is CASSELGQGPYEQYF. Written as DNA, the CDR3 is TGTGCCAGCAGTGAACTCGGACAGGGACCCTACGAGCAGTACTTC.

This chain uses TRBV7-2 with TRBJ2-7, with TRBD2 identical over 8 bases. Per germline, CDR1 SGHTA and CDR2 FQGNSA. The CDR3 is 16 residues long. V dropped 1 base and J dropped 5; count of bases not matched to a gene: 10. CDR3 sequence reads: CASSLGFGRAGHEQYF. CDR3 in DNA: TGTGCCAGCAGCTTAGGTTTCGGGAGGGCCGGTCACGAGCAGTACTTC.

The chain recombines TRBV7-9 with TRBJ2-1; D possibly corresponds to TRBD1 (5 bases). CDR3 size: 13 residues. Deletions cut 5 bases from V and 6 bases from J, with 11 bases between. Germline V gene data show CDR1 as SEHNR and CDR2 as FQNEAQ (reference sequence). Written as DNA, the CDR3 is TGTGCCAGCAGCATTCGACAGTTCAATGAGCAGTTCTTC. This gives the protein CASSIRQFNEQFF.

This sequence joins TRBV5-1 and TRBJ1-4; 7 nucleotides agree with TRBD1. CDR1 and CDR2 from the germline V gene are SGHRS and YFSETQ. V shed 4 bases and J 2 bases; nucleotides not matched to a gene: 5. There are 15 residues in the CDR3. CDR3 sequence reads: CASSKPGQTNEKLFF. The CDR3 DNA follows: TGCGCCAGCAGCAAACCGGGACAGACTAATGAAAAACTGTTTTTT.

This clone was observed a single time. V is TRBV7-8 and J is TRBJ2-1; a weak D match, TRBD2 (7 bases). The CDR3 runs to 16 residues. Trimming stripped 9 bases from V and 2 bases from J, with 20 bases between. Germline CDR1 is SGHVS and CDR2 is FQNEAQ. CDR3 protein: CASTARGATPYNEQFF. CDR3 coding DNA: TGTGCCAGTACTGCCCGGGGGGCCACCCCCTACAATGAGCAGTTCTTC.